This T cell receptor beta chain was retrieved from a study of blood T cell repertoires in COVID-19. Produced via immunoSEQ multiplex PCR; TCRdb's table is partial and in-frame only. This sample carries over 150,000 clones, approximately 85% of them seen once, and the ten largest clones take 6.2%. Between the trimmed V and J ends, which lost 0 bases and 1 base, there was a span of 6 bases. Germline CDR1 LGHDT, CDR2 YNNKEL (reference sequence). The CDR3 contains 14 residues. This TCR came from a man aged 40-50 years who had recovered from COVID-19. The chain employs TRBV3-1 (or the pseudogene TRBV3-2) and TRBJ1-1; D uncertain. Sequencing input: PBMCs or T cells enriched from blood (not recorded which). DNA of the CDR3: TGTGCCAGCAGCCAAGATCTTCCGAACACTGAAGCTTTCTTT. Protein sequence: CASSQDLPNTEAFF.